The clone carrying this T cell receptor (beta chain) appeared once. What it recognizes is unknown. The sample originates from a study of T cell repertoires in ileal Crohn's disease. Study information: Under 40% were active smokers at surgery; median disease duration was roughly 8 years.

This CDR3 has 11 amino acids. Looked up from germline, CDR1 is DFQATT and CDR2 is SNEGSKA (reference sequence). V lost 5 bases and J 1 base, leaving 5 bases between the germline ends. The study, taken as a whole, reports: Clonal expansions were more frequent in active smokers than non-smokers at surgery.

Each sample's TCRB immunosequencing used about 470 nanograms of biopsy DNA. The assay was immunoSEQ multiplex PCR, and TCRdb's table has in-frame clones only and misses some. Of 9,000 to 13,000 clones detected, around three quarters appear once; the ten largest clones hold almost 4.5%. The clonotype originates from an adult with Crohn's disease. The chain uses TRBV20-1 and TRBJ2-5; no clear D gene. Sequencing was carried out using ileal tissue. CDR3 amino acids: CSAELQETQYF. The CDR3 nucleotides read TGCAGTGCTGAACTCCAAGAGACCCAGTACTTC.